These 17 T cell receptor beta chains were all obtained from the same sample, sequenced in a study of blood T cells in healthy people across ages. Using a J-beta primer mix together with a sample-barcoded 5' primer, a second PCR was run for roughly 7 to 11 cycles. TCRdb called the 5' RACE reads again in MiXCR, with one record for every CDR3 protein. The repertoire holds 1,100,000 or so distinct CDR3 sequences, with under 55% as singletons. The sequencing sample was made of blood. Receptor source: an older woman in good health.

Here the CDR3 reads CSARGRGLSETQYF. The CDR3 coding sequence is TGCAGTGCTAGAGGCCGAGGGCTTTCGGAGACCCAGTACTTC. The chain uses TRBV20-1 and TRBJ2-5; D may be TRBD2 (5 bases). Trimming pared 1 base from V and 5 bases from J, leaving 14 bases between. CDR1 DFQATT and CDR2 SNEGSKA come from the germline V gene (reference sequence). The CDR3 is 14 amino acids.

The CDR3 protein is CSPRIWDRVREETQYF. CDR3 in DNA: TGCAGCCCCAGGATATGGGACAGGGTGCGCGAAGAGACCCAGTACTTC. The chain links TRBV29-1 to TRBJ2-5; 9 bases agree with TRBD1. The CDR3 length is 16 residues. V lost 8 bases and J lost 3; bases outside the gene matches: 16. The germline V gene encodes CDR1 SQVTM and CDR2 ANQGSEA.

The chain employs TRBV6-1 and TRBJ2-5, with 7 positions matching TRBD2. This CDR3 has 14 residues. Germline CDR1 and CDR2: MNHNS and SASEGT. Trimming cost V 2 bases and J 7 bases; bases outside gene matches: 7. The CDR3 region is CASSERGDVATQYF. Written as DNA, the CDR3 is TGTGCCAGCAGTGAACGGGGGGATGTTGCGACCCAGTACTTC.

This clonotype was found a few times. The chain carries TRBV9 and TRBJ2-7, with 7 bases lining up with TRBD1. The CDR3 spans 15 residues. The germline CDR1 and CDR2 sequences are SGDLS and YYNGEE. J was trimmed by 4 bases and V by 3 bases; bases with no gene match: 10. The CDR3: CASSAAPGGSYEQYF. The CDR3 DNA reads as TGTGCCAGCAGCGCCGCCCCAGGGGGTTCGTACGAGCAGTACTTC.

In its sample, this clonotype was seen a few times. This chain joins TRBV11-2 and TRBJ1-1; D gene unclear. Deletions cut 2 bases from V and 1 base from J, with 8 bases between. This CDR3 spans 14 amino acids. In germline, CDR1 is SGHAT, CDR2 FQNNGV. In DNA form, the CDR3 reads TGTGCCAGCAGCTTAATACAGTGGAACACTGAAGCTTTCTTT. Its protein product is CASSLIQWNTEAFF.

This clonotype was seen a few times. This sequence joins TRBV28 and TRBJ2-7; D might be TRBD2 (6 bases). The CDR3 covers 15 residues. Per the germline V gene, CDR1 is MDHEN and CDR2 is SYDVKM. Trimming shortened V by 6 bases and J by 0 bases, and 15 bases separated the two germline ends. The CDR3 DNA sequence: TGTGCCAGCAGGGGAGGCTCCTCTATCTCCTACGAGCAGTACTTC. As protein: CASRGGSSISYEQYF.

The chain couples TRBV7-8 to TRBJ2-7, with 8 bases lining up with TRBD2. The end of the DNA is better explained by TRBJ2-5, so the J call may be wrong. The germline V gene encodes CDR1 SGHVS and CDR2 FQNEAQ. The CDR3 sequence is 15 residues long. The CDR3 bases are TGTGCCAGCAGCCCCACGAGGCGGGAGGTAGAGACCCAGTACTTC. Translated: CASSPTRREVETQYF.

This clonotype has only a few counts. V usage is TRBV7-9 and J usage is TRBJ2-7; unclear D gene. CDR1 is SEHNR, CDR2 FQNEAQ, per germline (reference sequence). The CDR3 is made up of 13 amino acids. V lost 5 bases to trimming and J lost 1 base, with 9 bases between them. CDR3 loop: CASSATLSYEQYF. In DNA form, the CDR3 reads TGTGCCAGCAGCGCGACCCTATCCTACGAGCAGTACTTC.

CDR3 in amino acids: CASSGDSPYNSPLHF. In nucleotides, the CDR3 is TGTGCCAGCAGCGGGGACAGTCCCTATAATTCACCCCTCCACTTT. The chain uses TRBV7-9 and TRBJ1-6, with TRBD1 identical over 7 bases. Germline-derived CDR1 and CDR2 are SEHNR and FQNEAQ (reference sequence). The CDR3 extends over 15 amino acids. V dropped 5 bases and J dropped 2; count of bases not matched to a gene: 3. Drawing the rest from reference TRBV7-9 and TRBJ1-6, the complete variable domain is DTGVSQNPRHKITKRGQNVTFRCDPISEHNRLYWYRQTLGQGPEFLTYFQNEAQLEKSRLLSDRFSAERPKGSFSTLEIQRTEQGDSAMYLCASSGDSPYNSPLHFGNGTRLTVT.

This chain links TRBV6-4 with TRBJ2-1; 12 positions agree with TRBD2. The CDR3 length is 16 residues. The V and J ends lost 6 bases and 1 base, in that order; junction bases with no gene match: 4. Germline V gene data show CDR1 as MRHNA and CDR2 as SNTAGT. CDR3 in amino acids: CASRETSGGSYNEQFF. For the CDR3, the DNA is TGTGCCAGCAGAGAGACTAGCGGGGGATCCTACAATGAGCAGTTCTTC.

This sequence joins TRBV12-3 or TRBV12-4 and TRBJ2-7, with D perhaps matching TRBD1 or TRBD2 (5 bases each). The V end lost 6 bases, the J end lost 3 bases, and 18 bases lay between the germline ends. CDR3 length: 15 residues. CDR3 nucleotide sequence: TGTGCCAGCAGGGCCCCCGGGACCTCATACTACGAGCAGTACTTC. This sequence encodes CASRAPGTSYYEQYF.

The CDR3: CASIGEANTEAFF. CDR3 nucleotide sequence: TGCGCCAGCATCGGGGAGGCGAACACTGAAGCTTTCTTT. The rearrangement uses TRBV10-2 and TRBJ1-1, with no clear D. Trimming shortened V by 7 bases and J by 1 base, and 10 bases separated the two germline ends. Germline loops: CDR1 WSHSY, CDR2 SAAADI. This CDR3 spans 13 amino acids.

This clonotype was detected only a few times. The chain couples TRBV20-1 to TRBJ2-1; 7 bases are shared with TRBD2. J lost 8 bases, V lost 1 base, and 11 bases had no gene match. CDR3 size: 15 residues. In germline, CDR1 is DFQATT, CDR2 SNEGSKA (reference sequence). The CDR3 nucleotides read TGCAGTGCTAGAGTTTGGGGGAGGGCCGGCGATGAGCAGTTCTTC. Encoded protein: CSARVWGRAGDEQFF.

This clonotype appeared a few times. The chain carries TRBV20-1 and TRBJ1-5, with 7 bases fitting TRBD1. J was trimmed by 1 base and V by 7 bases; bases with no gene match: 7. The CDR3 loop spans 14 amino acids. The V gene's germline CDR1 is DFQATT and CDR2 SNEGSKA (reference sequence). The CDR3: CSVRAGQSNQPQHF. In DNA form, the CDR3 reads TGCAGTGTTCGAGCGGGACAGAGCAATCAGCCCCAGCATTTT.

The chain is built from TRBV12-3 or TRBV12-4 and TRBJ1-6, with unresolved D. Trimming removed 2 bases from V and 14 bases from J, with 16 bases in between. CDR3 size: 14 residues. CDR3 region: CASSLSYGSPALHF. In DNA, the CDR3 is TGTGCCAGCAGTTTAAGTTATGGCAGTCCCGCCCTCCACTTT.

In the case of this clonotype: Germline and junction disagree at one end, which may indicate a read error. The CDR3 loop is CVSSFEGRSQETQYF. For the CDR3, the DNA is TGTGTCAGCAGTTTTGAGGGACGGAGCCAAGAGACCCAGTACTTC. The V and J genes are TRBV12-3 or TRBV12-4 and TRBJ2-5, with D possibly being TRBD1 or TRBD2 (5 bases each). This CDR3 spans 15 amino acids.

The CDR3: CASRGQEGGSYEQYF. The CDR3 region has the DNA TGTGCCAGCAGGGGTCAGGAGGGCGGGTCCTACGAGCAGTACTTC. This chain uses TRBV5-5 with TRBJ2-7; D is possibly TRBD2 (6 bases). The CDR3 contains 15 residues. Germline loops: CDR1 SGHKS, CDR2 YYEKEE (reference sequence). V was cut by 5 bases and J by 1 base, with 16 bases left in between.